This T cell receptor beta chain was profiled in a study of T-cell memory formation after mild COVID-19. On the study more broadly: TCR clusters were mostly donor specific.

The germline V gene has CDR1 SEHNR and CDR2 FQNEAQ (reference sequence). The CDR3 length is 13 residues. Trimming pared 0 bases from V and 9 bases from J, leaving 9 bases between. TCRdb itself ran the 5' RACE reads through MiXCR, one entry per CDR3 protein. The table lists 70,000 to 95,000 distinct CDR3 sequences, about 13% of them singletons, with less than 45% in the top ten. The chain employs TRBV7-9 and TRBJ1-5, with D perhaps TRBD1 (5 bases). The source material was PBMCs or a T cell subset sorted from them (not recorded which). This receptor was taken from a man younger than 35 who had mild COVID-19 (a few samples of this study predate the infection). Cell type and time point are not known. CDR3 DNA sequence: TGTGCCAGCAGCTTAGCGGGGGGACGGCCCCAGCATTTT. Amino acid sequence: CASSLAGGRPQHF.